This TCR beta chain was identified during a study of PD-L1 blockade in urothelial cancer. Looking at the study overall: Blood analysis occurred 3 weeks (second dose) and 6 weeks after treatment start.

Data came from immunoSEQ multiplex PCR; TCRdb stores just in-frame clones and leaves some out. The sample contains over 70,000 clones, around four fifths of which appear only once. Time point: peripheral blood 6 weeks after treatment start. V shed 4 bases, J shed 4 bases, and the junction held 8 bases outside the gene matches. Germline loops: CDR1 SGHRS, CDR2 YFSETQ. The CDR3 runs to 14 residues. The origin of this receptor is a man in his 70s with urothelial cancer. The input for sequencing was PBMCs, taken around atezolizumab (anti-PD-L1) treatment. V and J are TRBV5-1 and TRBJ2-7, with 7 positions matching TRBD2. Written as DNA, the CDR3 is TGCGCCAGCAGCCCCTCTAGCGGAGAGTACGAGCAGTACTTC. It yields the protein CASSPSSGEYEQYF.